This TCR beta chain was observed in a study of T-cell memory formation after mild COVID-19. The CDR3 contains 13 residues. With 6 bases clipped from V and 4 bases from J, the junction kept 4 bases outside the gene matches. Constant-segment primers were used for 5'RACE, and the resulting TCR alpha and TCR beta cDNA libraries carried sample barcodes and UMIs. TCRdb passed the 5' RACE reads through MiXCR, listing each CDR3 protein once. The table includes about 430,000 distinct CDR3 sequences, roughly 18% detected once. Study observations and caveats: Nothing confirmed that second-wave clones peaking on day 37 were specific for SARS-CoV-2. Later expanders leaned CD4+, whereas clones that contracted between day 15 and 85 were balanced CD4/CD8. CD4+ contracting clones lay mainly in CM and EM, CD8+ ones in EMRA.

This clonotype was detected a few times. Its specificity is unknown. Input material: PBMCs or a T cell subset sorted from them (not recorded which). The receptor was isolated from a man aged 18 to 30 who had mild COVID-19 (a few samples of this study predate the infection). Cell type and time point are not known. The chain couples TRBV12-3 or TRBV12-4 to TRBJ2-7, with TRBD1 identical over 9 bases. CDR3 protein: CASRGTGLYEQYF. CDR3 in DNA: TGTGCCAGCAGAGGGACAGGGTTGTACGAGCAGTACTTC.